The entry that follows covers one TCR beta chain sequence. This clone's antigen is unknown. Per-base quality was not reported, and no clone a single base away is much larger than it. Additional DNA sequences in this sample encode the identical CDR3. The cohort was made up of around 720 healthy bone marrow donors. At the time of sampling, all cohort members were nominally healthy, though unrecorded immune exposures were likely present. The donor was CMV seropositive and was included in the group of approximately 310 seropositive cohort members. Every donor gave a peripheral blood sample, and the peripheral blood mononuclear cells from that sample were used for TCR beta sequencing. The Qiagen DNeasy Blood Extraction Kit was used to extract genomic DNA from the blood cell samples. This specimen belongs to a study of cytomegalovirus exposure and HLA in healthy donors (dated by TCRdb to 2016 to 2017). Notes on the research overall: An earlier analysis of roughly 500 of the donors reported approximately 280 Gb of sequence data and around 100 million unique TCR beta sequences obtained from roughly 170 million T cells. Alongside the repertoire data, information on donor age, sex, ethnicity and CMV serostatus was compiled. To predict cytomegalovirus infection status, the study combined high-throughput TCR immunosequencing, statistical association of individual TCRs with disease status, and machine learning. Because of strong linkage in the cohort, roughly five DR-DQ haplotypes were treated as single units for association and clustering. The study was designed to test whether signatures of past pathogen exposure could be identified by cataloging public T cell receptors. The study used immunosequencing to profile the T cell repertoires of several hundred subjects and linked those repertoires to cytomegalovirus serostatus. HLA typing included class I and class II loci at four-digit resolution. Across about 370 genotyped donors of the cohort, an average of roughly 250,000 unique TCR beta nucleotide sequences per donor were sequenced, and roughly 18% of those sequences were non-productive. A later genetic analysis took genome-wide SNP genotypes for about 55% of the roughly 670 donors and used that subset as a discovery cohort. An earlier analysis of 587 of the donors used high-throughput TCR beta sequencing to judge whether each TCR beta V gene segment behaved as functional or pseudogenic. To study patterns of TCR occurrence, a later analysis re-analyzed previously published TCR beta repertoires from around 660 donors and added high-resolution HLA genotyping. A separate validation cohort of approximately 130 different subjects was used in addition to the roughly 720-subject first cohort. Of the 300 to 450 genotyped donors, roughly 85% fell in the genetic ancestry cluster associated with self-reported Caucasian donors. Approximately 300 gigabases of sequencing data and 70 million to 85 million unique TCR sequences were included in an early release covering roughly 700 HLA-typed donors. Typing coverage varied by locus: roughly 620-640 donors for A, B, C, DRB1 and DQB1; approximately 500 for DQA1; approximately 610 for DPA1; approximately 450 for DPB1. Rather than using new phenotypic data, the later analysis identified candidate immune exposures from TCR beta sequences and from how often those sequences occurred across donors. All discovery cohort repertoires had been generated on a single sequencing platform.

The CDR3 has 13 amino acids, counting the end cysteine and phenylalanine. The only DNA kept is the CDR3, 39 bases in frame from the first base. The V and J ends are trimmed by 0 bases and 5 bases, leaving 6 bases between them. Per the germline V gene, SGHDT is the CDR1 and YYEEEE is the CDR2. On the study overall, not on this receptor specifically: In a later analysis, HLA-associated TCR beta chains showed more clonal expansion and lower generation probabilities than non-associated chains that were equally common. When HLA alleles, especially DR and DQ, strongly co-occurred, TCR associations were difficult to assign to individual alleles. The study listed over 150 TCR beta chains as associated with cytomegalovirus. This cohort had only TCR beta chains sequenced, and the lack of alpha or paired-chain data limited which features could be detected. According to a later analysis, most CMV-associated TCR beta chains appeared to be HLA-restricted, and the HLA associations seemed to be driven largely by CMV exposure. The sequencing pipeline was judged likely to have produced a cluster of highly shared sequence variants as a technical artifact. An association between a missense DCLRE1C variant and V-gene and J-gene trimming of TCR beta chains was found in a later genetic analysis and replicated in an independent cohort. In a later analysis, several top co-occurrence clusters were reported to appear linked to parvovirus B19, influenza, CMV and Epstein-Barr virus. Roughly uniform sequencing depth across donors was assumed in presence/absence analyses, although this assumption may not hold. Because counts were too low, roughly 18 rarely observed V segments, including chromosome 9 orphons, were left out of the earlier analysis of some 640 of the donors. In a later genetic analysis, fewer N-insertions in productive TCRs were reported among donors in an Asian-associated ancestry cluster than the roughly 700-donor mean. A further reported finding was that TCR beta sequences accurately predicted the HLA-A and HLA-B alleles for most subjects in the first cohort. The classifier was reported to diagnose cytomegalovirus status with high specificity and sensitivity in both the original and validation cohorts. Across donors, most TCR sequences were observed very rarely, whereas some public TCRs were present in many individuals. In vitro tests confirmed that a few of the cytomegalovirus-associated TCR beta chains recognize cytomegalovirus antigens. At a false discovery rate of 0.05, a later analysis linked roughly 17,000 TCR beta sequences to specific HLA alleles. According to the authors, the approach could potentially be generalized to other disease states and immunological phenotypes. Broadly in line with IMGT annotations, most TCR beta V segments showed up in productive rearrangements about 87% or about 30% of the time in an earlier analysis of 450 to 600 of the donors. Correlated functional status among segregating V segments might reflect linkage disequilibrium, but an unknown experimental factor could not be ruled out. Because the 87-base-pair reads could not distinguish some IMGT-functional V segments, including TRBV6-2 and TRBV6-3, those segments were excluded. Immune exposure information for the cohort was limited to CMV serostatus. Because HLA typing was unavailable for some donors at each locus, only the typed subset was used in association tests. In a later analysis, the rate of TCR association differed among HLA loci, with DRB1 alleles having the most associated TCRs and HLA-C alleles having the fewest.

Libraries were constructed by the immunoSEQ multiplex PCR assay. A mixture of 60 forward primers for TCR Vbeta segments and 13 reverse primers for TCR Jbeta segments was used in the multiplex PCR. The CDR3 region of rearranged TCR beta genes was amplified from genomic DNA with a multiplex PCR assay. The Illumina HiSeq System was used to sequence the amplified TCR beta libraries as 87-base-pair reads. Per the source publication's procedure: In a later analysis, some 80 million unique TCR beta chains were counted across the approximately 620 repertoires, and roughly 9.9 million of these chains were shared by at least two donors. Raw reads were error-corrected and collapsed into unique sequences by a nearest-neighbor algorithm in which closely related sequences were merged to remove PCR and sequencing errors. Alignment of CDR3 sequences to IMGT reference sequences was used to assign V, D and J gene segments. For a sequence to be retained, a match of at least six nucleotides to both a V gene segment and a J gene segment was required. Rearrangements were called productive when the CDR3 lacked stop codons and stayed in frame with V and J; all others were non-productive. CDR3 was defined by IMGT convention, running from the second conserved V-encoded cysteine to the conserved J-encoded phenylalanine. In an earlier analysis of around 570 of the donors, sequences lacking an unambiguous match to a single V gene segment were excluded. An earlier analysis of a few hundred of the donors called V segments functional above 56.7% productive rearrangements and segregating when the between-donor standard deviation exceeded 5%. A statistical classification framework was developed to diagnose cytomegalovirus status using the catalog of TCR beta chain sequences. V and J gene assignment, in a later analysis, came from comparing TCR nucleotide sequences with IMGT/GENE-DB human TR gene sequences. The TCRdist pipeline was used in a later analysis to assign CDR3 sequences and most-parsimonious VDJ recombination scenarios. In a later analysis, every TCR beta chain was defined by the combination of its CDR3 amino acid sequence and its V-gene family, and reads without a unique V-gene family were dropped. In a later analysis, around 600 highly shared, low-generation-probability nucleotide sequences were removed to address suspected cross-contamination and a sequencing artifact. For each public chain, a later analysis derived a clonal expansion index from normalized ranks of inferred template counts within each repertoire. Generation probabilities in a later analysis came from a VDJ recombination model fitted to out-of-frame rearrangements, and those results were checked against IGoR. In a later analysis, TCR-TCR, TCR-HLA and TCR-CMV co-occurrence was scored with hypergeometric tests, and a repertoire-size bias correction was applied to TCR pairs. To estimate false discovery rates, a later analysis permuted the HLA or CMV assignments 20 times. In a later analysis, co-occurring TCRs were grouped using DBSCAN, and TCRdist sequence similarity was added for clustering within HLA-allele-positive subsets. Repertoires with fewer than 30,000 or more than 120,000 public chains were left out of co-occurrence clustering, as were roughly five repertoires with anomalous nucleotide sharing. In TCRdb, the immuneACCESS table is reduced to in-frame sequences with V and J assigned. These tables do not hold every clone; where another copy was compared, an unresolved V gene accounts for under half, and the others remain unexplained. From that table come the V and J calls and clone size; the DNA was used to work out D and trimming. The sample data list roughly 120,000 clones, and 80% of these were observed just once. More than 7% of the sample is in the top ten clones.

This clonotype originated in a female donor in good health and CMV-seropositive. Input material: PBMCs. Recombination connected TRBV5-6 to TRBJ1-5; the D segment cannot be called with confidence. The CDR3 amino acid sequence is: CASSLGGYQPQHF. The bases are TGTGCCAGCAGCTTGGGCGGGTATCAGCCCCAGCATTTT.